Presented here are 19 T cell receptor beta chains from one specimen sequenced in a study of T-cell memory formation after mild COVID-19. TCRdb reprocessed the 5' RACE reads with MiXCR, giving one entry per CDR3 protein. The sample shows roughly 510,000 distinct CDR3 sequences, 15% to 20% of them seen only once. Specimen: PBMCs or a T cell subset sorted from them (not recorded which). These receptors were taken from an adult woman who had mild COVID-19 (a few samples of this study predate the infection). Cell type and time point are not known.

This clonotype was counted a few times. This chain uses TRBV12-3 or TRBV12-4 with TRBJ2-7; 8 nucleotides line up with TRBD2. The CDR3 consists of 17 residues. V lost 3 bases and J lost 4; bases outside the gene matches: 14. CDR3 in DNA: TGTGCCAGCAGTTTTCCCCCGTCGCCAGCGGGGGTTTACGAGCAGTACTTC. This gives the protein CASSFPPSPAGVYEQYF.

In this sample, this clonotype turned up a few times. V gene TRBV5-5 combines with J gene TRBJ2-7; D tentatively fits TRBD1 or TRBD2 (5 bases each). Trimming pared 2 bases from V and 3 bases from J, leaving 9 bases between. CDR1 and CDR2 (germline): SGHKS, YYEKEE (reference sequence). CDR3 size: 13 residues. CDR3 protein: CASSFRGYYEQYF. CDR3 DNA: TGTGCCAGCAGCTTCCGGGGCTACTACGAGCAGTACTTC.

The V call is TRBV24-1, the J call TRBJ2-1, with 9 bases that match TRBD1. CDR3 length: 21 amino acids. Germline-derived CDR1 and CDR2 are KGHDR and SFDVKD. The J segment lost 4 bases and the V segment lost 3 bases, leaving 21 bases of the junction unmatched. CDR3 bases: TGTGCCACCAGTGATGACGATACAGGGGGCCTAGCGAGCACAATTTACAATGAGCAGTTCTTC. Translated: CATSDDDTGGLASTIYNEQFF.

This clonotype was observed many times. The rearrangement uses TRBV20-1 and TRBJ1-1; the D is unclear. Trimming left V 5 bases short and J 3 bases short, with 10 bases between. Germline-derived CDR1 and CDR2 are DFQATT and SNEGSKA (reference sequence). This CDR3 is 12 amino acids long. The CDR3 is CSADGLDTEAFF. CDR3 DNA: TGCAGTGCTGACGGACTGGACACTGAAGCTTTCTTT.

J is TRBJ1-4 and V is TRBV3-1, with TRBD1 identical over 7 bases. V lost 4 bases to trimming and J lost 1 base; unmatched junction nucleotides: 3. CDR1 and CDR2 (germline): LGHDT, YNNKEL (reference sequence). This CDR3 spans 15 amino acids. DNA of the CDR3: TGTGCCAGCAGCCCCCAGGGGGGAACTAATGAAAAACTGTTTTTT. This encodes CASSPQGGTNEKLFF. The full variable domain, completed using reference TRBV3-1 and TRBJ1-4, is DTAVSQTPKYLVTQMGNDKSIKCEQNLGHDTMYWYKQDSKKFLKIMFSYNNKELIINETVPNRFSPKSPDKAHLNLHINSLELGDSAVYFCASSPQGGTNEKLFFGSGTQLSVL.

In its sample, this clonotype was seen a few times. The chain uses TRBV29-1 and TRBJ1-2; the D gene is possibly TRBD1 (6 bases). Germline-derived CDR1 and CDR2 are SQVTM and ANQGSEA. The V end was cut by 4 bases, the J end by 4 bases, with 10 bases between. The CDR3 has 12 amino acids. In nucleotides, the CDR3 is TGCAGCGTTGGGACAGTCGCCTATGGCTACACCTTC. Translating it yields CSVGTVAYGYTF.

Many counts were recorded for this clonotype. V is TRBV5-6 and J is TRBJ1-1, with a weak D call TRBD1 (6 bases). The CDR3 length is 14 residues. Germline V gene data show CDR1 as SGHDT and CDR2 as YYEEEE. Trimming left V 3 bases short and J 11 bases short, with 20 bases between. The CDR3 region is CASSWGQLASWAFF. DNA for the CDR3: TGTGCCAGCAGCTGGGGACAACTGGCCTCGTGGGCTTTCTTT.

This clonotype was counted a few times. The chain recombines TRBV5-1 with TRBJ2-2; 9 bases fit TRBD1. Trimming cost V 0 bases and J 1 base; bases outside gene matches: 7. Germline CDR1 is SGHRS and CDR2 is YFSETQ. The CDR3 spans 18 residues. As DNA, the CDR3 is TGCGCCAGCAGCTTGGCCAGAGGGGACAGGGTGAACACCGGGGAGCTGTTTTTT. It codes for CASSLARGDRVNTGELFF.

The chain couples TRBV5-1 to TRBJ2-5; 10 bases are shared with TRBD2. The CDR3 covers 17 residues. V lost 0 bases to trimming and J lost 4 bases; unmatched junction nucleotides: 9. Germline V gene data show CDR1 as SGHRS and CDR2 as YFSETQ. This CDR3 reads CASSLGNSGGAGETQYF. In DNA form, the CDR3 reads TGCGCCAGCAGCTTGGGCAACAGCGGGGGGGCCGGAGAGACCCAGTACTTC.

This clonotype came up a few times. The chain recombines TRBV20-1 with TRBJ1-2, with D hard to call. The CDR3 loop spans 11 amino acids. The V gene lost 3 bases and the J gene lost 4 bases, with 6 bases spanning the gap. The germline gives CDR1 DFQATT, CDR2 SNEGSKA (reference sequence). Here the CDR3 reads CSARAPYGYTF. The CDR3 nucleotides are TGCAGTGCTAGGGCACCCTATGGCTACACCTTC.

The chain uses TRBV5-4 and TRBJ1-2; 7 nucleotides align to TRBD1. Trimming cost V 2 bases and J 4 bases; bases outside gene matches: 5. Germline values: CDR1 SGHNT, CDR2 YYREEE (reference sequence). The CDR3 length is 14 residues. In DNA form, the CDR3 reads TGTGCCAGCAGCTTAAGGGGGCTTAGCTATGGCTACACCTTC. Protein product: CASSLRGLSYGYTF.

In its sample, this clonotype was seen a few times. The rearrangement uses TRBV12-3 or TRBV12-4 and TRBJ2-7; unclear D gene. This CDR3 spans 14 amino acids. V dropped 1 base and J dropped 4 bases, with 11 bases sitting between them. The CDR3 coding sequence is TGTGCCAGCAGTTTAGTGTCAGAAATATACGAGCAGTACTTC. It translates to CASSLVSEIYEQYF.

In its sample, this clonotype was seen once. The V gene is TRBV7-9, the J gene TRBJ2-7; D is possibly TRBD1 (5 bases). The CDR3 covers 15 residues. In germline, CDR1 is SEHNR, CDR2 FQNEAQ (reference sequence). The germline V and J ends were trimmed by 5 bases and 2 bases, with 16 bases remaining between them. CDR3 loop: CASSQLSGKPYEQYF. The CDR3 coding sequence is TGTGCCAGCAGCCAGCTATCAGGGAAACCCTACGAGCAGTACTTC. The full variable domain, its missing parts supplied by reference TRBV7-9 and TRBJ2-7, is DTGVSQNPRHKITKRGQNVTFRCDPISEHNRLYWYRQTLGQGPEFLTYFQNEAQLEKSRLLSDRFSAERPKGSFSTLEIQRTEQGDSAMYLCASSQLSGKPYEQYFGPGTRLTVT.

The gene calls are TRBV7-9 and TRBJ2-7; 8 bases match TRBD2. The CDR3 is made up of 15 amino acids. V lost 1 base, J lost 3 bases, and 5 bases stayed unmatched. Germline assignment: CDR1 SEHNR and CDR2 FQNEAQ (reference sequence). CDR3 coding DNA: TGTGCCAGCAGCTTAGGGGAAGCGGGAGTCTACGAGCAGTACTTC. This translates into CASSLGEAGVYEQYF.

In this sample, this clonotype turned up a few times. The gene calls are TRBV6-6 and TRBJ2-6; perhaps TRBD1 as D (5 bases). V was pared by 4 bases and J by 2 bases, with 12 bases between. CDR3 length equals 16 residues. Germline V gene lookup returns CDR1 MNHNY and CDR2 SVGAGI (reference sequence). In nucleotides, the CDR3 is TGTGCCAGCAGTTCCCTTCAGGGTCCTGGGGCCAACGTCCTGACTTTC. This codes for CASSSLQGPGANVLTF.

This clonotype showed up just a few times. The rearrangement joins TRBV5-1 to TRBJ1-1, with 10 nucleotides matching TRBD1. This CDR3 has 16 residues. V lost 0 bases and J lost 7; bases outside the gene matches: 9. CDR1 is SGHRS and CDR2 is YFSETQ in the germline V gene. CDR3 in DNA: TGCGCCAGCAGCTTGGATCCGGGACAGGGGAAACTTGAAGCTTTCTTT. Its protein product is CASSLDPGQGKLEAFF.

This clonotype appeared many times. The gene calls are TRBV4-3 and TRBJ2-1; D might be TRBD1 or TRBD2, each matching 5 bases. The V gene's germline CDR1 is LGHNA and CDR2 YSLEER. There are 12 residues in the CDR3. CDR3 loop: CPEGLQDNEQFF. The CDR3 DNA follows: TGCCCAGAGGGGCTCCAGGACAATGAGCAGTTCTTC.

This clonotype has just one count. Relative to the germline gene, one junction end is altered; a read error may explain this. The rearrangement joins TRBV5-4 to TRBJ2-1; TRBD1 matches 8 bases. This CDR3 is built from 16 residues. CDR1 SGHNT and CDR2 YYREEE come from the germline V gene (reference sequence). For the CDR3, the DNA is TGTGCCAGCAGCATGCGACAGGGGCGTGAAAGGAATGAACAGTTCTTC. This encodes CASSMRQGRERNEQFF.

This clonotype was picked up a small number of times. The chain is built from TRBV5-1 and TRBJ1-4, with 7 positions matching TRBD1. CDR1 SGHRS and CDR2 YFSETQ come from the germline V gene. There are 14 residues in the CDR3. With 5 bases clipped from V and 2 bases from J, the junction kept 3 bases outside the gene matches. The CDR3 reads CASREGATNEKLFF. The CDR3 nucleotides read TGCGCCAGCAGGGAGGGGGCCACTAATGAAAAACTGTTTTTT.